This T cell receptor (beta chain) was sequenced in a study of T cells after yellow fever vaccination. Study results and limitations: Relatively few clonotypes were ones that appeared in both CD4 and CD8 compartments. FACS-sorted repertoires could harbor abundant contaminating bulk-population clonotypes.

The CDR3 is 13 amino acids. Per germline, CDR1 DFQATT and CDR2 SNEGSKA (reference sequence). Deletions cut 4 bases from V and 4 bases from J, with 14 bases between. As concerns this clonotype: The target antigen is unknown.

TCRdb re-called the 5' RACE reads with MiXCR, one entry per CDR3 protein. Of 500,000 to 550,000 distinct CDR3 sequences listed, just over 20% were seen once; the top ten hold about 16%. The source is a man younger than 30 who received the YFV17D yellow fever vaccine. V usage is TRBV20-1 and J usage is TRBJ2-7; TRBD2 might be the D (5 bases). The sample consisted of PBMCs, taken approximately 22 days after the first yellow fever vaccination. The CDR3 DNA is TGCAGTGCTAAACTACCCGGGATTTACGAGCAGTACGTC. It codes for CSAKLPGIYEQYV.